Listed below are T cell receptor beta chains from one sample, sequenced in a study of T cells in Graves' hyperthyroidism and ophthalmopathy. MiXCR, applied by TCRdb to the multiplex PCR reads, yields one record per CDR3 protein. The table records about 290,000 distinct CDR3 sequences, about 15% of them present only once. Sequencing used blood. These receptors originate from a woman in her sixties with Graves' ophthalmopathy. Both conserved end residues are part of each CDR3. Fields, in order: V gene, D gene, J gene, clone size, CDR3 DNA, CDR3 protein. D genes are given only for firm matches. Where a row states a size, it is once, few, many or the class of an expanded clone; other rows omit it.

v_gene: TRBV27
d_gene: TRBD1
j_gene: TRBJ2-2
abundance: many
CDR3nt: TGTGCCACTTCTCCCGGGACAGGGCTCGCGAACACCGGGGAGCTGTTTTTT
CDR3aa: CATSPGTGLANTGELFF

v_gene: TRBV20-1
d_gene: TRBD1
j_gene: TRBJ2-7
abundance: many
CDR3nt: TGCAGTGCTGGACCAGGACAGGGGGCTAGGGAGCAGTACTTC
CDR3aa: CSAGPGQGAREQYF

v_gene: TRBV29-1
d_gene: .
j_gene: TRBJ1-1
abundance: many
CDR3nt: TGCAGCGTTGCATCCAGGGCTATGAACACTGAAGCTTTCTTT
CDR3aa: CSVASRAMNTEAFF

v_gene: TRBV20-1
d_gene: .
j_gene: TRBJ1-4
abundance: few
CDR3nt: TGCAGTGCTAGAGAGCAAGAAGACAGCCTCCCGTTTTTT
CDR3aa: CSAREQEDSLPFF

v_gene: TRBV4-1
d_gene: TRBD1
j_gene: TRBJ1-5
abundance: .
CDR3nt: TGCGCCAGCAGCCAAGATATCCGGCAGGGGGTTTGGAATCAGCCCCAGCATTTT
CDR3aa: CASSQDIRQGVWNQPQHF

v_gene: TRBV7-2
d_gene: TRBD2
j_gene: TRBJ2-7
abundance: .
CDR3nt: TGTGCCAGCACCCTTGGGGGGTCGGCGGGAGCCGGCCACGAGCAGTACTTC
CDR3aa: CASTLGGSAGAGHEQYF

v_gene: TRBV6-1
d_gene: TRBD1
j_gene: TRBJ2-7
abundance: few
CDR3nt: TGTGCCAGCAAAGGGGAGACAGGGGGGCCTGACGAGCAGTACTTC
CDR3aa: CASKGETGGPDEQYF

v_gene: TRBV5-5
d_gene: TRBD1
j_gene: TRBJ2-5
abundance: few
CDR3nt: TGTGCCAGCAGCTTGGGGACAGGGCCGAGGTACTTC
CDR3aa: CASSLGTGPRYF

v_gene: TRBV2
d_gene: .
j_gene: TRBJ2-5
abundance: many
CDR3nt: TGTGCCAGCAACCCCTGGGGGCGGGAGACCCAGTACTTC
CDR3aa: CASNPWGRETQYF

v_gene: TRBV30
d_gene: .
j_gene: TRBJ1-2
abundance: few
CDR3nt: TGTGCCTGGAGTGTTGGGAATGGCTACACCTTC
CDR3aa: CAWSVGNGYTF

v_gene: TRBV10-1
d_gene: TRBD1
j_gene: TRBJ1-1
abundance: .
CDR3nt: TGCGCCAGCAGTCCGGACAGGGGGCAAAACACTGAAGCTTTCTTT
CDR3aa: CASSPDRGQNTEAFF

v_gene: TRBV11-2
d_gene: .
j_gene: TRBJ1-2
abundance: many
CDR3nt: TGTGCCAGCAGCTTAAGTAGGGGCGACTATGGCTACACCTTC
CDR3aa: CASSLSRGDYGYTF

v_gene: TRBV28
d_gene: TRBD1
j_gene: TRBJ2-7
abundance: .
CDR3nt: TGTGCCAGCAGTGCACTGGACAGGGAATCCGAGCAGTACTTC
CDR3aa: CASSALDRESEQYF

v_gene: TRBV18
d_gene: .
j_gene: TRBJ1-1
abundance: many
CDR3nt: TGTGCCAGCTCCCCCTCTTCGCCGGACACTGAAGCTTTCTTT
CDR3aa: CASSPSSPDTEAFF

v_gene: TRBV6-6
d_gene: .
j_gene: TRBJ1-3
abundance: .
CDR3nt: TGTGCCAGCAGTTACACCGGACTCTCTGGAAACACCATATATTTT
CDR3aa: CASSYTGLSGNTIYF

v_gene: TRBV2
d_gene: .
j_gene: TRBJ2-3
abundance: many
CDR3nt: TGTGCCAGCAAGCGGAGTGGGTCGCGGGGAGATACGCAGTATTTT
CDR3aa: CASKRSGSRGDTQYF

v_gene: TRBV28
d_gene: .
j_gene: TRBJ2-6
abundance: many
CDR3nt: TGTGCCAGCAACCTAGCAGGCGGCATCTCTGGGGCCAACGTCCTGACTTTC
CDR3aa: CASNLAGGISGANVLTF

v_gene: TRBV18
d_gene: .
j_gene: TRBJ2-2
abundance: .
CDR3nt: TGTGCCAGCTCACCAACAGGGACCACCGGGGAGCTGTTTTTT
CDR3aa: CASSPTGTTGELFF

v_gene: TRBV7-2
d_gene: TRBD2
j_gene: TRBJ2-7
abundance: .
CDR3nt: TGTGCCAGCAGCTTTCGGGGGGACGTTTACGAGCAGTACTTC
CDR3aa: CASSFRGDVYEQYF

v_gene: TRBV18
d_gene: .
j_gene: TRBJ2-2
abundance: few
CDR3nt: TGTGCCAGCTCACCACGGGGATCTAGGAACACCGGGGAGCTGTTTTTT
CDR3aa: CASSPRGSRNTGELFF

v_gene: TRBV5-1
d_gene: TRBD2
j_gene: TRBJ2-1
abundance: few
CDR3nt: TGCGCCAGCAGCCCGGGACTAGCGTCCCACAATGAGCAGTTCTTC
CDR3aa: CASSPGLASHNEQFF

v_gene: TRBV20-1
d_gene: TRBD2
j_gene: TRBJ2-3
abundance: many
CDR3nt: TGCAGTGCTATACCCGGGACTAGGGGTGGAGATACGCAGTATTTT
CDR3aa: CSAIPGTRGGDTQYF

v_gene: TRBV11-3
d_gene: TRBD1
j_gene: TRBJ2-1
abundance: many
CDR3nt: TGTGCCAGCAGCTTAGATAGGGACAGGGGTGAGCAGTTCTTC
CDR3aa: CASSLDRDRGEQFF

v_gene: TRBV7-2
d_gene: .
j_gene: TRBJ2-2
abundance: .
CDR3nt: TGTGCCAGCAGCCAAACCTCCGGGCGCGGGGAGCTGTTTTTT
CDR3aa: CASSQTSGRGELFF

v_gene: TRBV5-1
d_gene: TRBD2
j_gene: TRBJ2-2
abundance: many
CDR3nt: TGCGCCAGCGGCCTAGCGGATTACACCGGGGAGCTGTTTTTT
CDR3aa: CASGLADYTGELFF

v_gene: TRBV10-2
d_gene: .
j_gene: TRBJ2-7
abundance: few
CDR3nt: TGCGCCAGTTTAAGGGGCACCTCCTACGAGCAGTACTTC
CDR3aa: CASLRGTSYEQYF

v_gene: TRBV7-6
d_gene: TRBD1
j_gene: TRBJ2-1
abundance: many
CDR3nt: TGTGCCAGCAGCCAAAACTCATTGGGGACAGGGGGTAATGAGCAGTTCTTC
CDR3aa: CASSQNSLGTGGNEQFF

v_gene: TRBV20-1
d_gene: .
j_gene: TRBJ2-2
abundance: .
CDR3nt: TGCAGTGCTAGAGAGAACACCGGGGAGCTGTTTTTT
CDR3aa: CSARENTGELFF

v_gene: TRBV6-1
d_gene: .
j_gene: TRBJ1-6
abundance: .
CDR3nt: TGTGCCAGTGGATCACCCCTCCACTTT
CDR3aa: CASGSPLHF

v_gene: TRBV14
d_gene: TRBD2
j_gene: TRBJ2-5
abundance: few
CDR3nt: TGTGCCAGCAGCCAATCAGCGGGGGGCGGAGAGACCCAGTACTTC
CDR3aa: CASSQSAGGGETQYF

v_gene: TRBV5-1
d_gene: TRBD2
j_gene: TRBJ2-1
abundance: many
CDR3nt: TGCGCCAGCAGCTTGGCCGGGCTAGCGGGGTGGAATGAGCAGTTCTTC
CDR3aa: CASSLAGLAGWNEQFF

v_gene: TRBV15
d_gene: TRBD1
j_gene: TRBJ1-2
abundance: many
CDR3nt: TGTGCCACCAGCCGGAGGGGACAGGACTATGGCCACACCTTC
CDR3aa: CATSRRGQDYGHTF

v_gene: TRBV28
d_gene: .
j_gene: TRBJ1-1
abundance: many
CDR3nt: TGTGCCAGCAGTCTCAAGGGGAAAGCTTTCTTT
CDR3aa: CASSLKGKAFF

v_gene: TRBV20-1
d_gene: TRBD1
j_gene: TRBJ2-5
abundance: few
CDR3nt: TGCAGTGCTAGGACAGGGGGCCAAGAGACCCAGTACTTC
CDR3aa: CSARTGGQETQYF

v_gene: TRBV27
d_gene: .
j_gene: TRBJ1-2
abundance: .
CDR3nt: TGTGCCAGCAGTTTATGGGCAGGGGATGGCTACACCTTC
CDR3aa: CASSLWAGDGYTF

v_gene: TRBV20-1
d_gene: .
j_gene: TRBJ1-2
abundance: .
CDR3nt: TGCAGTGCTAGACCCGGCTACACCTTC
CDR3aa: CSARPGYTF

v_gene: TRBV19
d_gene: .
j_gene: TRBJ2-5
abundance: few
CDR3nt: TGTGCCAGTAGCGACGGAGTCCAAGAGACCCAGTACTTC
CDR3aa: CASSDGVQETQYF

v_gene: TRBV19
d_gene: .
j_gene: TRBJ1-5
abundance: few
CDR3nt: TGTGCCAGTAGTAAGGGGGGGCCGTATCAGCCCCAGCATTTT
CDR3aa: CASSKGGPYQPQHF

v_gene: TRBV5-1
d_gene: .
j_gene: TRBJ2-3
abundance: many
CDR3nt: TGCGCCAGCAGCTTGGGACCTCAGGCGGATACGCAGTATTTT
CDR3aa: CASSLGPQADTQYF

v_gene: TRBV28
d_gene: .
j_gene: TRBJ1-3
abundance: many
CDR3nt: TGTGCCAGCAGCTCCGTGGGGGTAACGTTCGGAAACACCATATATTTT
CDR3aa: CASSSVGVTFGNTIYF

v_gene: TRBV6-4
d_gene: .
j_gene: TRBJ2-7
abundance: .
CDR3nt: TGTGCCAGCAGTGGATCAGATATTCGGTGGAGTACCTACGAGCAGTACTTC
CDR3aa: CASSGSDIRWSTYEQYF

v_gene: TRBV4-3
d_gene: .
j_gene: TRBJ2-7
abundance: few
CDR3nt: TGCGCCAGCAGCCAAGCATTGGACGGATCCTACGAGCAGTACTTC
CDR3aa: CASSQALDGSYEQYF

v_gene: TRBV10-3
d_gene: .
j_gene: TRBJ1-5
abundance: few
CDR3nt: TGTGCCATCAGGGACGACAGGAATCAGCCCCAGCATTTT
CDR3aa: CAIRDDRNQPQHF

v_gene: TRBV11-1
d_gene: .
j_gene: TRBJ2-1
abundance: many
CDR3nt: TGTGCCAGCAGCAGGGGGACATCCAATGAGCAGTTCTTC
CDR3aa: CASSRGTSNEQFF

v_gene: TRBV5-1
d_gene: .
j_gene: TRBJ2-2
abundance: .
CDR3nt: TGCACCAGCAGCTTGGCGGGCAGGGCGGACACCGGGGAGCTGTTTTTT
CDR3aa: CTSSLAGRADTGELFF